The source of this T cell receptor beta chain is a study of T cell changes during pregnancy in multiple sclerosis. Data came from immunoSEQ multiplex PCR; TCRdb stores just in-frame clones and leaves some out. In the table there are tens of thousands of clones, 85% to 95% of which are singletons. The V gene's germline CDR1 is SGHDN and CDR2 FVKESK. There are 18 residues in the CDR3. Losses at the gene ends were 5 bases for V and 2 bases for J; bases not matched to a gene: 11. The source of this sequence is a female donor with multiple sclerosis, enrolled in a pregnancy study. The chain combines TRBV14 with TRBJ2-3; 12 nucleotides line up with TRBD2. The material sequenced was peripheral blood, taken in the first trimester of pregnancy. CDR3 sequence (DNA): TGTGCCAGCAGCAGGGATCGAGGACTAGCGGGGTTCACAGATACGCAGTATTTT. It translates to CASSRDRGLAGFTDTQYF.